The 7 T cell receptor beta chains reported below all come from one sample, sequenced in a study of T cell responses to AZD1222 COVID-19 vaccine (dated by TCRdb to the early 2020s). Library construction relied on the immunoSEQ multiplex PCR assay. This immuneACCESS table, as held by TCRdb, lists in-frame sequences with V and J called but not all clones. Of the missing ones, under half trace to an unresolved V gene in checked studies; the others have no known cause. The sample table holds about 150,000 clones, of which 70% to 90% were seen once. The ten most abundant clones make up about 5% of the sample. Interpreted using the paper, the time point label stands for: baseline before first vaccination. According to the study, the label for this sample's treatment or condition signals: meningococcal conjugate vaccine given as trial control. The sample was peripheral blood, taken on day 0 of MenACWY control vaccination. The receptors originated from an adult in good health.

This chain links TRBV29-1 with TRBJ1-2; perhaps TRBD1 as D (6 bases). Germline assignment: CDR1 SQVTM and CDR2 ANQGSEA. The V end was cut by 5 bases, the J end by 3 bases, with 13 bases between. This CDR3 spans 13 amino acids. DNA of the CDR3: TGCAGCGTTACCACAGGGACGTACTATGGCTACACCTTC. Translation: CSVTTGTYYGYTF.

The gene calls are TRBV7-9 and TRBJ2-5; D is undetermined. V lost 8 bases and J 7 bases, leaving 11 bases between the germline ends. The CDR3 spans 11 residues. CDR1 and CDR2 from the germline V gene are SEHNR and FQNEAQ (reference sequence). The CDR3 DNA is TGTGCCAGCGGGCTAGGTGGGACCCAGTACTTC. Its translation: CASGLGGTQYF.

The genes are TRBV7-3 and TRBJ2-7; 9 positions match TRBD2. Per germline, CDR1 SGHTA and CDR2 FQGTGA. This CDR3 region has 16 residues. The V segment lost 2 bases and the J segment 2 bases; nucleotides outside the gene matches: 7. CDR3 residues: CASSLGSAGGTYEQYF. The CDR3 DNA reads TGTGCCAGCAGCTTAGGGTCAGCGGGGGGTACCTACGAGCAGTACTTC.

V and J are TRBV30 and TRBJ1-3; D may be TRBD1 (5 bases). The CDR3 totals 15 residues. V shed 0 bases and J shed 4 bases, with 13 bases lying between them. Germline V CDR1 and CDR2: GTSNPN, SVGIG (reference sequence). The CDR3 protein is CAWSVRRGPGNTIYF. In DNA, the CDR3 is TGTGCCTGGAGTGTACGAAGGGGTCCGGGAAACACCATATATTTT.

The chain combines TRBV29-1 with TRBJ1-2; the D is unclear. V was clipped by 4 bases and J by 8 bases, with 11 bases between them. The germline gives CDR1 SQVTM, CDR2 ANQGSEA. The CDR3 is made up of 11 amino acids. The chain's CDR3 is CSVGPEGGYTF. For the CDR3, the DNA is TGCAGCGTTGGGCCAGAAGGGGGCTACACCTTC.

V and J are TRBV5-1 and TRBJ2-3; 11 bases are shared with TRBD2. The CDR3 length is 16 residues. V gave up 0 bases and J gave up 3 bases; unmatched junction bases: 3. Germline V gene data show CDR1 as SGHRS and CDR2 as YFSETQ. CDR3 loop: CASSLVLAGGTDTQYF. The CDR3 DNA is TGCGCCAGCAGCTTGGTGCTAGCGGGAGGAACAGATACGCAGTATTTT.

V usage is TRBV27 and J usage is TRBJ1-6, with 8 bases that match TRBD1. This CDR3 spans 15 amino acids. CDR1 is MNHEY, CDR2 SMNVEV, per germline (reference sequence). With 8 bases clipped from V and 4 bases from J, the junction kept 7 bases outside the gene matches. This CDR3 reads CASQIRTGYNSPLHF. CDR3 in DNA: TGTGCCAGCCAAATTAGGACAGGGTATAATTCACCCCTCCACTTT.